The 27 T cell receptor beta chains listed next were all sequenced from one sample in a study of cytomegalovirus exposure and HLA in healthy donors. Both 60 Vbeta primers and 13 Jbeta primers went into the PCR. Repertoires were generated with immunoSEQ multiplex PCR, while TCRdb's copy carries only in-frame clones and drops some. This repertoire shows approximately 130,000 clones, roughly 85% found once; its top ten account for roughly 6.7%. Specimen: PBMCs. These TCRs come from a woman younger than 45 in good health and CMV-seropositive.

A word on this clone: Other DNA variants within this sample encode the same CDR3. The CDR3 DNA reads TGTGCCAGCTCACCTGGCCAGGGGGATCAGCCCCAGCATTTT. Translating gives CASSPGQGDQPQHF. V usage is TRBV18 and J usage is TRBJ1-5, with 7 bases identical to TRBD1. Germline-derived CDR1 and CDR2 are KGHSH and LQKENI. This CDR3 contains 14 residues. V dropped 3 bases and J dropped 5; count of bases not matched to a gene: 4.

The chain employs TRBV10-3 and TRBJ1-5; D perhaps matches TRBD1 (6 bases). There are 13 residues in the CDR3. Per germline, CDR1 ENHRY and CDR2 SYGVKD. The ends were cut back, 5 bases at V and 7 bases at J, with 12 bases in the middle. In DNA, the CDR3 is TGTGCCATCAGTCCCACCGACAGGCAGCCCCAGCATTTT. Translated, it gives CAISPTDRQPQHF.

The chain carries TRBV19 and TRBJ1-2; D not resolved. The V end lost 3 bases, the J end lost 0 bases, and 8 bases lay between the germline ends. The CDR3 spans 14 residues. The germline V gene encodes CDR1 LNHDA and CDR2 SQIVND (reference sequence). CDR3 DNA sequence: TGTGCCAGTAGTATTTGGCAGGCTAACTATGGCTACACCTTC. This sequence encodes CASSIWQANYGYTF. Based on the CDR3 plus reference TRBV19 and TRBJ1-2, the full variable domain is DGGITQSPKYLFRKEGQNVTLSCEQNLNHDAMYWYRQDPGQGLRLIYYSQIVNDFQKGDIAEGYSVSREKKESFPLTVTSAQKNPTAFYLCASSIWQANYGYTFGSGTRLTVV.

J is TRBJ2-5 and V is TRBV5-1, with D possibly being TRBD1 (5 bases). CDR1 and CDR2 from the germline V gene are SGHRS and YFSETQ. The CDR3 has 14 residues. Trimming took 1 base from V and 5 from J, leaving 12 bases between them. As DNA, the CDR3 is TGCGCCAGCAGCTTGAGGGGCCCTGGCGAGACCCAGTACTTC. Its protein product is CASSLRGPGETQYF.

This chain connects TRBV30 to TRBJ1-5; 9 bases agree with TRBD1. The V gene end was trimmed by 0 bases and the J gene end by 1 base; junction bases not matched to a gene: 4. Germline CDR1 reads GTSNPN; CDR2 reads SVGIG (reference sequence). CDR3 length: 16 amino acids. The chain's CDR3 is CAWSVGTGLSNQPQHF. Here the CDR3 DNA reads TGTGCCTGGAGTGTAGGGACAGGGCTCAGCAATCAGCCCCAGCATTTT.

The genes are TRBV7-6 and TRBJ2-7; 10 nucleotides line up with TRBD1. Germline V gene lookup returns CDR1 SGHVS and CDR2 FNYEAQ. This CDR3 is built from 14 residues. Unmatched junction bases numbered 3, after V lost 5 bases and J lost 2 bases. CDR3 residues: CASSQGTGAYEQYF. The CDR3 DNA reads as TGTGCCAGCAGCCAAGGGACAGGGGCCTACGAGCAGTACTTC. Filled out from reference TRBV7-6 and TRBJ2-7, the complete variable domain reads GAGVSQSPRYKVTKRGQDVALRCDPISGHVSLYWYRQALGQGPEFLTYFNYEAQQDKSGLPNDRFSAERPEGSISTLTIQRTEQRDSAMYRCASSQGTGAYEQYFGPGTRLTVT.

This chain connects TRBV29-1 to TRBJ2-1; D is uncertain. Trimming stripped 3 bases from V and 6 bases from J, with 6 bases between. From germline, CDR1 is SQVTM and CDR2 ANQGSEA. The CDR3 consists of 11 residues. CDR3 sequence reads: CSVDRFNEQFF. For the CDR3, the DNA is TGCAGCGTTGACAGGTTCAATGAGCAGTTCTTC.

The rearrangement joins TRBV28 to TRBJ2-7; TRBD2 might be the D (7 bases). This CDR3 comprises 15 residues. CDR1 is MDHEN and CDR2 is SYDVKM in the germline V gene. V lost 5 bases, J lost 3 bases, and 17 bases lay in between. CDR3 sequence (DNA): TGTGCCAGCAGTCTTGGAGGGGGGGGATACTACGAGCAGTACTTC. Encoded protein: CASSLGGGGYYEQYF.

V gene TRBV27 combines with J gene TRBJ2-1; D ambiguous. The CDR3 runs to 16 residues. Trimming removed 0 bases at V and 0 bases at J, with 9 bases between. CDR1 and CDR2 (germline): MNHEY, SMNVEV (reference sequence). The CDR3, as DNA: TGTGCCAGCAGTTTATCGGGCCGTAGCTCCTACAATGAGCAGTTCTTC. This codes for CASSLSGRSSYNEQFF.

The J gene is TRBJ2-3, the V gene TRBV28; TRBD2 aligns across 12 bases. V lost 10 bases and J lost 4; bases outside the gene matches: 12. The CDR3 length is 16 residues. Per the germline V gene, CDR1 is MDHEN and CDR2 is SYDVKM. In DNA form, the CDR3 reads TGTGCCACTAGGGGTATGGGACTAGCGGGTGCAGATACGCAGTATTTT. Translation gives CATRGMGLAGADTQYF.

V gene TRBV25-1 combines with J gene TRBJ2-5; 9 bases map to TRBD2. The CDR3 has 15 amino acids. The ends lost 2 bases at V and 5 bases at J; junction bases unmatched: 6. Looked up from germline, CDR1 is MGHDK and CDR2 is SYGVNS. Written as DNA, the CDR3 is TGTGCCAGCAGTGAACTAGCGGGACTTGGGGAGACCCAGTACTTC. Its translation is CASSELAGLGETQYF.

The V gene is TRBV13, the J gene TRBJ1-5; D is unclear. Germline loops: CDR1 PRHDT, CDR2 FYEKMQ (reference sequence). The CDR3 contains 12 residues. Trimming took 0 bases from V and 11 from J, leaving 8 bases between them. The CDR3 DNA sequence: TGTGCCAGCAGCTTAGGACAGAGGGCCCAGCATTTT. Translated, it gives CASSLGQRAQHF.

This clone has a single count. This chain links TRBV14 with TRBJ2-7; 15 positions agree with TRBD2. J lost 6 bases, V lost 1 base, and 4 bases had no gene match. Germline V gives CDR1 SGHDN, CDR2 FVKESK. This CDR3 has 16 amino acids. CDR3 nucleotides: TGTGCCAGCAGCCAAGGTTGGGGACTAGCGGGAGGCGAGCAGTACTTC. As protein: CASSQGWGLAGGEQYF.

V usage is TRBV6-6 and J usage is TRBJ2-7, with a possible D match to TRBD2 (5 bases). CDR1 is MNHNY and CDR2 is SVGAGI in the germline V gene (reference sequence). The CDR3 contains 13 residues. Trimming pared 0 bases from V and 3 bases from J, leaving 6 bases between. The CDR3 spells CASSYSGSYEQYF. The DNA of the CDR3 is TGTGCCAGCAGTTACTCGGGGAGCTACGAGCAGTACTTC.

The V call is TRBV15, the J call TRBJ2-2, with D unresolved. This CDR3 region has 12 residues. Germline V gene data show CDR1 as LNHNV and CDR2 as YYDKDF (reference sequence). The ends were cut back, 5 bases at V and 7 bases at J, with 8 bases in the middle. The CDR3 loop reads CATSRRGGELFF. In DNA form, the CDR3 reads TGTGCCACCAGCCGGCGAGGCGGGGAGCTGTTTTTT.

The rearrangement links TRBV6-5 to TRBJ1-2, with 9 nucleotides matching TRBD1. Trimming at V came to 6 bases and at J to 2 bases, leaving 7 bases not matched to a gene. The CDR3 has 15 residues. Germline CDR1 is MNHEY and CDR2 is SVGAGI. The CDR3 sequence is CASRNPGTGNYGYTF. In DNA form, the CDR3 reads TGTGCCAGCAGAAACCCCGGGACAGGGAACTATGGCTACACCTTC.

This clone is a singleton in its sample. The chain is built from TRBV2 and TRBJ2-7, with 9 bases aligning to TRBD2. J was trimmed by 6 bases and V by 6 bases; bases with no gene match: 9. The CDR3 runs 14 residues. Germline V lookup: CDR1 SNHLY, CDR2 FYNNEI. In DNA, the CDR3 is TGTGCCAGCAGCCGCGGGAGGGCCGGGGGCGAGCAGTACTTC. Amino acids: CASSRGRAGGEQYF.

V gene TRBV30 combines with J gene TRBJ1-1; unclear D gene. This CDR3 spans 13 amino acids. Germline V gene lookup returns CDR1 GTSNPN and CDR2 SVGIG (reference sequence). The V end lost 1 base, the J end lost 2 bases, and 8 bases lay between the germline ends. CDR3 in DNA: TGTGCCTGGAGTGAACTGACTAACACTGAAGCTTTCTTT. Protein product: CAWSELTNTEAFF.

V and J are TRBV29-1 and TRBJ2-3, with TRBD1 identical over 11 bases. This CDR3 has 15 residues. The germline gives CDR1 SQVTM, CDR2 ANQGSEA. J was trimmed by 3 bases and V by 6 bases; bases with no gene match: 8. DNA for the CDR3: TGCAGCGTGGCCTTAGGGACAGGGGGAACAGATACGCAGTATTTT. Translation gives CSVALGTGGTDTQYF.

V and J are TRBV2 and TRBJ2-4; 7 bases map to TRBD1. Germline lookup yields CDR1 SNHLY and CDR2 FYNNEI. Germline trimming cut 4 bases from V and 4 bases from J; bases unmatched to any gene: 4. The CDR3 is 14 amino acids. This chain's CDR3 is CASSGEQGKNIQYF. The CDR3 DNA reads as TGTGCCAGCAGTGGGGAACAGGGGAAAAACATTCAGTACTTC. Full variable domain (missing parts from reference TRBV2 and TRBJ2-4): EPEVTQTPSHQVTQMGQEVILRCVPISNHLYFYWYRQILGQKVEFLVSFYNNEISEKSEIFDDQFSVERPDGSNFTLKIRSTKLEDSAMYFCASSGEQGKNIQYFGAGTRLSVL.

In this sample, this clone turned up once. This chain connects TRBV5-1 to TRBJ1-5; 7 bases line up with TRBD1. The CDR3 covers 14 residues. Germline lookup yields CDR1 SGHRS and CDR2 YFSETQ. With 3 bases clipped from V and 2 bases from J, the junction kept 2 bases outside the gene matches. CDR3 protein: CASSSGTGNQPQHF. CDR3 bases: TGCGCCAGCAGCTCGGGGACAGGCAATCAGCCCCAGCATTTT.

V and J are TRBV19 and TRBJ1-1; a weak D match, TRBD1 (6 bases). CDR1 LNHDA and CDR2 SQIVND come from the germline V gene (reference sequence). Trimming took 6 bases from V and 0 from J, leaving 8 bases between them. This CDR3 is 13 amino acids long. CDR3 amino acids: CASSGQMNTEAFF. The CDR3, as DNA: TGTGCCAGTAGCGGACAGATGAACACTGAAGCTTTCTTT.

This clone came up once. The V call is TRBV19, the J call TRBJ1-5; a possible D gene is TRBD1 (5 bases). Trimming pared 7 bases from V and 5 bases from J, leaving 18 bases between. Germline V CDR1 and CDR2: LNHDA, SQIVND (reference sequence). This CDR3 region has 15 residues. CDR3 sequence: CASTEGPPGYQPQHF. The CDR3 coding sequence is TGTGCCAGTACGGAGGGGCCACCGGGGTATCAGCCCCAGCATTTT. The full variable domain, completed using reference TRBV19 and TRBJ1-5, is DGGITQSPKYLFRKEGQNVTLSCEQNLNHDAMYWYRQDPGQGLRLIYYSQIVNDFQKGDIAEGYSVSREKKESFPLTVTSAQKNPTAFYLCASTEGPPGYQPQHFGDGTRLSIL.

DNA of the CDR3: TGTGCCAGCAGCAAAACTAGCGGGGGGGCCGGCGGGGAGCTGTTTTTT. The encoded protein is CASSKTSGGAGGELFF. V gene TRBV7-3 combines with J gene TRBJ2-2; 13 nucleotides match TRBD2. V lost 5 bases to trimming and J lost 7 bases; unmatched junction nucleotides: 7. CDR3 length equals 16 residues. Germline loops: CDR1 SGHTA, CDR2 FQGTGA.

The rearrangement joins TRBV29-1 to TRBJ1-5; D is possibly TRBD1 (5 bases). With 6 bases removed from V and 7 bases from J, the gap between germline ends came to 16 bases. CDR1 is SQVTM and CDR2 is ANQGSEA in the germline V gene. This CDR3 has 13 amino acids. CDR3 loop: CSVKPGIDQPQHF. The DNA of the CDR3 is TGCAGCGTGAAACCAGGGATAGACCAGCCCCAGCATTTT. Supplemented by reference TRBV29-1 and TRBJ1-5, the full variable domain reads SAVISQKPSRDICQRGTSLTIQCQVDSQVTMMFWYRQQPGQSLTLIATANQGSEATYESGFVIDKFPISRPNLTFSTLTVSNMSPEDSSIYLCSVKPGIDQPQHFGDGTRLSIL.

This chain links TRBV9 with TRBJ1-6; D call uncertain. Trimming removed 1 base from V and 7 bases from J, with 3 bases in between. This CDR3 spans 12 amino acids. Germline lookup yields CDR1 SGDLS and CDR2 YYNGEE. DNA for the CDR3: TGTGCCAGCAGCGTACTAAATTCACCCCTCCACTTT. As protein: CASSVLNSPLHF. Variable domain in full (rest from reference TRBV9 and TRBJ1-6): DSGVTQTPKHLITATGQRVTLRCSPRSGDLSVYWYQQSLDQGLQFLIQYYNGEERAKGNILERFSAQQFPDLHSELNLSSLELGDSALYFCASSVLNSPLHFGNGTRLTVT.

V gene TRBV30 combines with J gene TRBJ1-3; D is unclear. The ends were cut back, 2 bases at V and 3 bases at J, with 8 bases in the middle. The CDR3 is 13 residues long. Looked up from germline, CDR1 is GTSNPN and CDR2 is SVGIG (reference sequence). The CDR3 DNA is TGTGCCTGGAGTACGGACTTTGGAAACACCATATATTTT. This codes for CAWSTDFGNTIYF. Full variable domain (missing parts from reference TRBV30 and TRBJ1-3): SQTIHQWPATLVQPVGSPLSLECTVEGTSNPNLYWYRQAAGRGLQLLFYSVGIGQISSEVPQNLSASRPQDRQFILSSKKLLLSDSGFYLCAWSTDFGNTIYFGEGSWLTVV.